Listed here is a single T cell receptor (beta chain). The same CDR3 is also encoded by other DNA sequences in this sample. This specimen comes from a study of blood T cell repertoires in COVID-19. Clones were read by immunoSEQ multiplex PCR, and TCRdb kept only the in-frame ones, dropping some. The data hold approximately 160,000 clones, with roughly 84% observed a single time. The CDR3 runs to 14 residues. Trimming stripped 4 bases from V and 2 bases from J, with 11 bases between. In germline, CDR1 is MDHEN, CDR2 SYDVKM. J is TRBJ1-1 and V is TRBV28; D may be TRBD1 (6 bases). Input material: peripheral blood. The receptor's source is a woman aged 55-69 years with acute or convalescent COVID-19. CDR3 region: CASSSPDRNTEAFF. DNA of the CDR3: TGTGCCAGCAGTTCCCCGGACAGAAACACTGAAGCTTTCTTT. The complete variable domain, with remaining parts taken from reference TRBV28 and TRBJ1-1, reads DVKVTQSSRYLVKRTGEKVFLECVQDMDHENMFWYRQDPGLGLRLIYFSYDVKMKEKGDIPEGYSVSREKKERFSLILESASTNQTSMYLCASSSPDRNTEAFFGQGTRLTVV.